One sample yielded the 30 T cell receptor beta chains listed below, sequenced in a study of cytomegalovirus exposure and HLA in healthy donors. PCR used 60 Vbeta primers and 13 Jbeta primers. Assay: immunoSEQ multiplex PCR; the TCRdb copy retains only in-frame clones and omits some. There are around 170,000 clones in the sample; around 85% occur only once, and 6.3% lies in the top ten. The sequenced material came from PBMCs. The receptors shown here come from a man aged 40-55 years in good health and CMV-seropositive.

V gene TRBV5-1 combines with J gene TRBJ1-1; a weak D match, TRBD1 (6 bases). Per the germline V gene, CDR1 is SGHRS and CDR2 is YFSETQ. The V and J ends lost 1 base and 2 bases respectively, with 18 bases between them. The CDR3 runs to 17 residues. The CDR3: CASSLTPGTSFNTEAFF. The CDR3 DNA reads as TGCGCCAGCAGCTTGACCCCCGGGACAAGTTTTAACACTGAAGCTTTCTTT. The whole variable domain, filled in from reference TRBV5-1 and TRBJ1-1, reads KAGVTQTPRYLIKTRGQQVTLSCSPISGHRSVSWYQQTPGQGLQFLFEYFSETQRNKGNFPGRFSGRQFSNSRSEMNVSTLELGDSALYLCASSLTPGTSFNTEAFFGQGTRLTVV.

In its sample, this clone was seen a few times. Here the CDR3 DNA reads TGTGCCAGCAGCTTAGATCAGGCAAAGACCCAGTACTTC. This translates into CASSLDQAKTQYF. The V call is TRBV11-2, the J call TRBJ2-5; D gene ambiguous. V was cut by 0 bases and J by 6 bases, with 8 bases left in between. From germline, CDR1 is SGHAT and CDR2 FQNNGV. The CDR3 contains 13 residues.

CDR3 bases: TGTGCCAGTAGTACCAGGACAGGGGGCATGAACACTGAAGCTTTCTTT. It yields the protein CASSTRTGGMNTEAFF. The V gene is TRBV19, the J gene TRBJ1-1; TRBD1 matches at 11 bases. Germline V gives CDR1 LNHDA, CDR2 SQIVND (reference sequence). This CDR3 spans 16 amino acids. V dropped 4 bases and J dropped 0; count of bases not matched to a gene: 4.

This clone was counted once. This chain uses TRBV7-6 with TRBJ2-7; D might be TRBD2 (6 bases). Germline CDR1 is SGHVS and CDR2 is FNYEAQ. Trimming cost V 4 bases and J 3 bases, with 13 bases left between them. The CDR3 is made up of 14 amino acids. The CDR3 loop is CASSWGGGNYEQYF. The CDR3 bases are TGTGCCAGCAGCTGGGGAGGCGGGAACTACGAGCAGTACTTC.

V gene TRBV11-2 combines with J gene TRBJ2-7, with D possibly matching TRBD1 (5 bases). CDR3 size: 13 residues. CDR1 SGHAT and CDR2 FQNNGV come from the germline V gene. V lost 1 base, J lost 5 bases, and 9 bases lay in between. CDR3: CASSLGVGDEQYF. The CDR3 region has the DNA TGTGCCAGCAGCTTAGGAGTAGGGGACGAGCAGTACTTC.

The genes are TRBV5-8 and TRBJ2-3, with D possibly TRBD1 on 6 matching bases. The CDR3 extends over 14 amino acids. Trimming removed 4 bases at V and 5 bases at J, with 14 bases between. Germline CDR1 and CDR2: SGHTS and YDEGEE. In DNA form, the CDR3 reads TGTGCCAGCAGCCAAACAGGGATCCAAGATACGCAGTATTTT. The encoded protein is CASSQTGIQDTQYF.

V gene TRBV19 combines with J gene TRBJ2-4; 10 bases are a match to TRBD1. V lost 5 bases to trimming and J lost 6 bases; unmatched junction nucleotides: 7. The CDR3 is 15 residues long. CDR1 is LNHDA and CDR2 is SQIVND in the germline V gene (reference sequence). This chain's CDR3 is CASSGGRDRGNIQYF. For the CDR3, the DNA is TGTGCCAGTAGTGGTGGGCGGGACAGGGGAAACATTCAGTACTTC.

The rearrangement joins TRBV14 to TRBJ1-1, with 7 bases matching TRBD1. Germline loops: CDR1 SGHDN, CDR2 FVKESK. Germline trimming cut 4 bases from V and 1 base from J; bases unmatched to any gene: 0. The CDR3 is made up of 13 amino acids. The CDR3 coding sequence is TGTGCCAGCAGCCGGGACAGGAACACTGAAGCTTTCTTT. Translating gives CASSRDRNTEAFF.

The rearrangement links TRBV6-1 to TRBJ1-4; TRBD1 agrees at 7 bases. This CDR3 spans 13 amino acids. V lost 11 bases and J lost 4; bases outside the gene matches: 7. Per the germline V gene, CDR1 is MNHNS and CDR2 is SASEGT. CDR3 DNA sequence: TGTGCCGAGGGGGCAGACCTTAATGAAAAACTGTTTTTT. It specifies CAEGADLNEKLFF.

The chain has TRBV6-5 and TRBJ2-1; D is undetermined. V lost 0 bases and J 7 bases, leaving 10 bases between the germline ends. In germline, CDR1 is MNHEY, CDR2 SVGAGI. The CDR3 consists of 14 residues. The CDR3 spells CASSYSLGQNEQFF. The CDR3 coding sequence is TGTGCCAGCAGTTACTCGCTTGGGCAGAATGAGCAGTTCTTC.

This rearrangement joins TRBV4-2 to TRBJ2-1; 7 bases map to TRBD2. The CDR3 runs to 15 residues. The germline V gene encodes CDR1 LGHNA and CDR2 YNFKEQ. V was pared by 1 base and J by 5 bases, with 5 bases of the junction left unmatched. For the CDR3, the DNA is TGTGCCAGCAGCCAAGGTGCTAGCGGAGACAATGAGCAGTTCTTC. Translated: CASSQGASGDNEQFF.

V gene TRBV29-1 combines with J gene TRBJ2-1; TRBD1 might be the D (7 bases). The germline V and J ends were trimmed by 4 bases and 6 bases, with 10 bases remaining between them. CDR1 and CDR2 from the germline V gene are SQVTM and ANQGSEA. This CDR3 has 12 amino acids. CDR3 DNA sequence: TGCAGCGTTGGCCAGGGGGGCAATGAGCAGTTCTTC. The encoded protein is CSVGQGGNEQFF.

The chain carries TRBV13 and TRBJ2-7; TRBD1 aligns across 10 bases. Germline CDR1 and CDR2: PRHDT and FYEKMQ (reference sequence). The CDR3 spans 15 residues. V shed 2 bases, J shed 0 bases, and the junction held 1 base outside the gene matches. The CDR3 region is CASSLRDRGSYEQYF. For the CDR3, the DNA is TGTGCCAGCAGCTTAAGGGACAGGGGCTCCTACGAGCAGTACTTC.

The count of this clone is one. This chain uses TRBV5-1 with TRBJ2-3, with no clear D. Deletions cut 0 bases from V and 4 bases from J, with 12 bases between. Germline CDR1 reads SGHRS; CDR2 reads YFSETQ. CDR3 length equals 15 residues. The CDR3 loop is CASSLAAAVPDTQYF. The CDR3 nucleotides are TGCGCCAGCAGCTTGGCCGCGGCCGTGCCAGATACGCAGTATTTT.

This sequence joins TRBV10-3 and TRBJ2-3; TRBD1 aligns across 7 bases. Looked up from germline, CDR1 is ENHRY and CDR2 is SYGVKD. This CDR3 has 17 residues. With V trimmed by 2 bases and J by 1 base, 9 bases remained unmatched. The CDR3 nucleotides are TGTGCCATCAGTGAGGCCCGTGACAGGGAAGGCACAGATACGCAGTATTTT. It codes for CAISEARDREGTDTQYF.

The genes are TRBV19 and TRBJ2-1, with 9 bases that match TRBD2. The junction had 11 bases not matched to a gene; V was cut back by 7 bases and J by 10 bases. The CDR3 spans 14 residues. Germline V gives CDR1 LNHDA, CDR2 SQIVND (reference sequence). CDR3 residues: CASIGTSPTSEQFF. CDR3 bases: TGTGCCAGTATAGGGACTAGCCCGACATCCGAGCAGTTCTTC.

The chain has TRBV7-2 and TRBJ1-4; TRBD1 matches at 8 bases. V was clipped by 4 bases and J by 12 bases; unmatched bases: 10. The CDR3 runs 14 residues. Per the germline V gene, CDR1 is SGHTA and CDR2 is FQGNSA. The CDR3 sequence: CASSSSRDRGQLFF. In DNA, the CDR3 is TGTGCCAGCAGCTCCTCTAGAGACAGGGGTCAACTGTTTTTT.

This sequence joins TRBV6-6 and TRBJ2-3; 7 positions match TRBD1. The germline gives CDR1 MNHNY, CDR2 SVGAGI (reference sequence). V shed 5 bases and J 3 bases; nucleotides not matched to a gene: 8. The CDR3 spans 15 residues. CDR3 sequence: CASSVQGKATDTQYF. In DNA, the CDR3 is TGTGCCAGCAGTGTACAGGGGAAGGCTACAGATACGCAGTATTTT.

V usage is TRBV6-1 and J usage is TRBJ2-7; 9 bases fit TRBD2. Germline lookup yields CDR1 MNHNS and CDR2 SASEGT. The V gene end was trimmed by 4 bases and the J gene end by 3 bases; junction bases not matched to a gene: 4. The CDR3 has 14 residues. The CDR3 DNA reads TGTGCCAGCAGTGCTGCTAGCGGGGACTACGAGCAGTACTTC. As protein: CASSAASGDYEQYF.

The V gene is TRBV15, the J gene TRBJ2-2, with D tentatively TRBD1 (6 bases). This CDR3 contains 16 residues. Germline CDR1 and CDR2: LNHNV and YYDKDF (reference sequence). V lost 0 bases, J lost 4 bases, and 12 bases lay in between. The CDR3 reads CATSRDMGAGTGELFF. In DNA form, the CDR3 reads TGTGCCACCAGCAGAGATATGGGGGCGGGCACCGGGGAGCTGTTTTTT.

The V gene is TRBV6-5, the J gene TRBJ2-6; 7 nucleotides agree with TRBD1. This CDR3 spans 16 amino acids. V lost 4 bases to trimming and J lost 4 bases; unmatched junction nucleotides: 7. Germline V gene sequence: CDR1 MNHEY, CDR2 SVGAGI. CDR3 DNA sequence: TGTGCCAGCAGTTTCGGACAGGAGATAGGGGCCAACGTCCTGACTTTC. Its translation is CASSFGQEIGANVLTF.

The chain combines TRBV28 with TRBJ2-3; 10 positions agree with TRBD2. Germline loops: CDR1 MDHEN, CDR2 SYDVKM. With 5 bases clipped from V and 1 base from J, the junction kept 6 bases outside the gene matches. This CDR3 contains 16 residues. As DNA, the CDR3 is TGTGCCAGCAGTACCAGCGGGGGGGCCGGCACAGATACGCAGTATTTT. Residues: CASSTSGGAGTDTQYF.

V and J are TRBV4-3 and TRBJ2-3; possible D gene TRBD2, 5 bases. V lost 1 base and J 2 bases, leaving 13 bases between the germline ends. The CDR3 has 16 residues. Germline assignment: CDR1 LGHNA and CDR2 YSLEER. The DNA of the CDR3 is TGCGCCAGCAGCCAAGTAGGCGCGGGTGTCACAGATACGCAGTATTTT. This codes for CASSQVGAGVTDTQYF.

This chain uses TRBV4-3 with TRBJ2-7, with TRBD1 matching over 9 bases. V shed 0 bases, J shed 9 bases, and the junction held 9 bases outside the gene matches. The CDR3 is 15 amino acids. Germline V lookup: CDR1 LGHNA, CDR2 YSLEER. The CDR3 protein is CASSQDVTQGARQYF. For the CDR3, the DNA is TGCGCCAGCAGCCAAGATGTAACACAGGGGGCGAGGCAGTACTTC.

The CDR3 is CASSLGIGRVNTEAFF. CDR3 coding DNA: TGTGCCAGCAGCTTAGGAATTGGCCGGGTAAACACTGAAGCTTTCTTT. This rearrangement joins TRBV7-2 to TRBJ1-1; D ambiguous. Trimming shortened V by 1 base and J by 2 bases, and 14 bases separated the two germline ends. This CDR3 has 16 amino acids. CDR1 is SGHTA, CDR2 FQGNSA, per germline.

This clone was recorded once. The rearrangement uses TRBV6-6 and TRBJ1-2; weak D call: TRBD1 (6 bases). This CDR3 has 15 residues. V lost 7 bases to trimming and J lost 8 bases, with 23 bases between them. CDR1 and CDR2 from the germline V gene are MNHNY and SVGAGI (reference sequence). This CDR3 reads CASTLGGGATPGYTF. Written as DNA, the CDR3 is TGTGCCAGCACCCTAGGTGGGGGCGCAACGCCGGGCTACACCTTC.

V and J are TRBV28 and TRBJ2-5; 7 nucleotides align to TRBD1. The CDR3 loop spans 15 amino acids. In germline, CDR1 is MDHEN, CDR2 SYDVKM. V shed 3 bases and J 1 base; nucleotides not matched to a gene: 5. CDR3 sequence reads: CASSFRQGPQETQYF. CDR3 DNA sequence: TGTGCCAGCAGTTTCCGACAGGGCCCCCAAGAGACCCAGTACTTC.

The rearrangement uses TRBV4-2 and TRBJ2-3, with D perhaps matching TRBD2 (6 bases). There are 18 residues in the CDR3. The germline V and J ends were trimmed by 0 bases and 2 bases, with 18 bases remaining between them. Germline values: CDR1 LGHNA, CDR2 YNFKEQ. This chain's CDR3 is CASSQDSRKGGYTDTQYF. The CDR3 DNA follows: TGTGCCAGCAGCCAAGATTCGAGAAAGGGAGGTTACACAGATACGCAGTATTTT.

The CDR3 region has the DNA TGTGCCAGCAGCTACAGGAGTTATAGCAATCAGCCCCAGCATTTT. Its protein is CASSYRSYSNQPQHF. The V gene is TRBV7-2, the J gene TRBJ1-5, with a weak D call TRBD1 (5 bases). Trimming shortened V by 4 bases and J by 0 bases, and 10 bases separated the two germline ends. The germline V gene encodes CDR1 SGHTA and CDR2 FQGNSA. The CDR3 covers 15 residues.

This sequence joins TRBV7-2 and TRBJ1-2, with TRBD1 matching over 7 bases. After removal of 5 bases from V and 8 bases from J, the junction contained 14 bases not matched to a gene. Germline CDR1 SGHTA, CDR2 FQGNSA. There are 15 residues in the CDR3. CDR3 DNA sequence: TGTGCCAGCAGCCCCCTGAGAGGGGGCGAGAGGGGCTACACCTTC. Its protein is CASSPLRGGERGYTF.